Listed below are T cell receptor beta chains from one sample, sequenced in a study of shared clonotypes between healthy human individuals. Sequencing used immunoSEQ multiplex PCR; TCRdb keeps in-frame clones, though not all of them. This sample has approximately 500,000 clones, with approximately 95% found just once. The material sequenced was naive CD4+ T cells sorted from blood. The receptors derive from a young woman in good health. CDR3s include the opening cysteine and the closing phenylalanine or tryptophan. The order of the fields is clone size, V gene, J gene, D gene, CDR3 DNA, CDR3 protein. D genes are given only for firm matches. For some rows the clone size is stated as once, few or many, or as a class when expanded; others skip it.

abundance: .; v_gene: TRBV11-3; j_gene: TRBJ2-5; d_gene: .; CDR3nt: TGTGCCAGCAGCTTGGATGGGACATCCCGCTGGGAGACCCAGTACTTC; CDR3aa: CASSLDGTSRWETQYF
abundance: once; v_gene: TRBV5-1; j_gene: TRBJ2-1; d_gene: .; CDR3nt: TGCGCCAGCAGCTTGTCGGCGGGAAGCTCCTACAATGAGCAGTTCTTC; CDR3aa: CASSLSAGSSYNEQFF
abundance: .; v_gene: TRBV28; j_gene: TRBJ2-7; d_gene: .; CDR3nt: TGTGCCAGCAGCCGAGGGTTCGAGCAGTACTTC; CDR3aa: CASSRGFEQYF
abundance: .; v_gene: TRBV10-3; j_gene: TRBJ1-5; d_gene: .; CDR3nt: TGTGCCATCAGTGGTAACAGTCTCAATCAGCCCCAGCATTTT; CDR3aa: CAISGNSLNQPQHF
abundance: .; v_gene: TRBV30; j_gene: TRBJ1-2; d_gene: .; CDR3nt: TGTGCCTGGAGTGTATCCGGGTATGGCTACACCTTC; CDR3aa: CAWSVSGYGYTF
abundance: .; v_gene: TRBV28; j_gene: TRBJ2-7; d_gene: .; CDR3nt: TGTGCCAGCAGTTTATGGACAGACCGAGAGCAGTACTTC; CDR3aa: CASSLWTDREQYF
abundance: .; v_gene: TRBV4-1; j_gene: TRBJ2-1; d_gene: .; CDR3nt: TGCGCCAGCAGCCAAGATAGTTGGGGTCGGTACGGGGGAGGTCCCAATGAGCAGTTCTTC; CDR3aa: CASSQDSWGRYGGGPNEQFF
abundance: .; v_gene: TRBV6-5; j_gene: TRBJ2-3; d_gene: .; CDR3nt: TGTGCCAGCAGTTACTCTTCAACCACAGATACGCAGTATTTT; CDR3aa: CASSYSSTTDTQYF
abundance: .; v_gene: TRBV5-8; j_gene: TRBJ1-4; d_gene: .; CDR3nt: TGTGCCAGCAGCTTGGCCACCTCCAGGGAAAAACTGTTTTTT; CDR3aa: CASSLATSREKLFF
abundance: .; v_gene: TRBV20-1; j_gene: TRBJ1-2; d_gene: .; CDR3nt: TGCAGTGCTAGAGGTTCAGGTTTGACCTTC; CDR3aa: CSARGSGLTF
abundance: .; v_gene: TRBV5-6; j_gene: TRBJ1-5; d_gene: .; CDR3nt: TGTGCCAGCAGCACGAGGACCGGTCCTCAGCCCCAGCATTTT; CDR3aa: CASSTRTGPQPQHF
abundance: .; v_gene: TRBV7-6; j_gene: TRBJ1-3; d_gene: .; CDR3nt: TGTGCCAGCAGCTTAGGAAGGGGCAGGGGCGCTGGAAACACCATATATTTT; CDR3aa: CASSLGRGRGAGNTIYF
abundance: .; v_gene: TRBV25-1; j_gene: TRBJ2-1; d_gene: .; CDR3nt: TGTGCCAGCAGTGAATCCGGCGGTGGGAATGAGCAGTTCTTC; CDR3aa: CASSESGGGNEQFF
abundance: .; v_gene: TRBV6-9; j_gene: TRBJ2-7; d_gene: TRBD2; CDR3nt: TGTGCCAGCAGTTGGGGGGGCGAGCAGTACTTC; CDR3aa: CASSWGGEQYF
abundance: .; v_gene: TRBV4-1; j_gene: TRBJ1-2; d_gene: TRBD1; CDR3nt: TGCGCCAGCAGCCAGAGTCCCCTGGACAGGGGAGGCACCTTC; CDR3aa: CASSQSPLDRGGTF
abundance: .; v_gene: TRBV10-2; j_gene: TRBJ1-1; d_gene: TRBD1; CDR3nt: TGCGCCAGCCGACCCTTAGCAGGGGGTACTGAAGCTTTCTTT; CDR3aa: CASRPLAGGTEAFF
abundance: .; v_gene: TRBV5-4; j_gene: TRBJ2-3; d_gene: TRBD1; CDR3nt: TGTGCCAGCAGCACTGACAGGGGATACACAGATACGCAGTATTTT; CDR3aa: CASSTDRGYTDTQYF
abundance: .; v_gene: TRBV6-1; j_gene: TRBJ1-2; d_gene: .; CDR3nt: TGTGCCAGCGCCTTCCGGGTTGAAAGTGGTGGCTACACCTTC; CDR3aa: CASAFRVESGGYTF
abundance: .; v_gene: TRBV4-1; j_gene: TRBJ2-1; d_gene: .; CDR3nt: TGCGCCAGCAGCCGACTAGTCCAAGACCCGGGATCCTACAATGAGCAGTTCTTC; CDR3aa: CASSRLVQDPGSYNEQFF
abundance: .; v_gene: TRBV18; j_gene: TRBJ2-3; d_gene: TRBD1; CDR3nt: TGTGCCAGCTCACCAGTCGGGACAGGGTTTGCAGATACGCAGTATTTT; CDR3aa: CASSPVGTGFADTQYF
abundance: .; v_gene: TRBV27; j_gene: TRBJ2-6; d_gene: .; CDR3nt: TGTGCCAGCTGGGCGGCCGGGGCCAACGTCCTGACTTTC; CDR3aa: CASWAAGANVLTF
abundance: .; v_gene: TRBV27; j_gene: TRBJ2-1; d_gene: TRBD2; CDR3nt: TGTGCCAGCAGGATTCGGCGGGAGGAACCTGAGCAGTTCTTC; CDR3aa: CASRIRREEPEQFF
abundance: .; v_gene: TRBV5-1; j_gene: TRBJ2-2; d_gene: .; CDR3nt: TGCGCCAGCAGCTTACAGGGAGTCACCGGGGAGCTGTTTTTT; CDR3aa: CASSLQGVTGELFF
abundance: .; v_gene: TRBV6-5; j_gene: TRBJ1-6; d_gene: .; CDR3nt: TGTGCCAGCAGTTACTCGACTGGGCCCCTCCACTTT; CDR3aa: CASSYSTGPLHF
abundance: .; v_gene: TRBV10-3; j_gene: TRBJ2-7; d_gene: .; CDR3nt: TGTGCCATCAGCCGTTCCCGTGGCCACCGGGACTCCTACGAGCAGTACTTC; CDR3aa: CAISRSRGHRDSYEQYF
abundance: .; v_gene: TRBV15; j_gene: TRBJ2-7; d_gene: .; CDR3nt: TGTGCCACCAGCAGAGTCCCCTCGAGCTCCTACGAGCAGTACTTC; CDR3aa: CATSRVPSSSYEQYF
abundance: .; v_gene: TRBV9; j_gene: TRBJ1-5; d_gene: .; CDR3nt: TGTGCCAGCAGCGTAGTCCGAGGGGATAGCAATCAGCCCCAGCATTTT; CDR3aa: CASSVVRGDSNQPQHF
abundance: .; v_gene: TRBV6-5; j_gene: TRBJ1-5; d_gene: .; CDR3nt: TGTGCCAGCAGCCCCGGGGGGGACAATCAGCCCCAGCATTTT; CDR3aa: CASSPGGDNQPQHF
abundance: once; v_gene: TRBV19; j_gene: TRBJ1-5; d_gene: TRBD1; CDR3nt: TGTGCCAGTAGGCAGACAGGGGGCACAGGGCAGCCCCAGCATTTT; CDR3aa: CASRQTGGTGQPQHF
abundance: once; v_gene: TRBV18; j_gene: TRBJ2-1; d_gene: TRBD1; CDR3nt: TGTGCCAGCTCCCCGATAAGGGACAGCTACAATGAGCAGTTCTTC; CDR3aa: CASSPIRDSYNEQFF
abundance: once; v_gene: TRBV5-1; j_gene: TRBJ2-6; d_gene: .; CDR3nt: TGCGCCAGCAGCTTGCGGGACGTAATCTCTGGGGCCAACGTCCTGACTTTC; CDR3aa: CASSLRDVISGANVLTF
abundance: .; v_gene: TRBV7-2; j_gene: TRBJ2-1; d_gene: .; CDR3nt: TGTGCCAGCAGTATACCCTGGGAATCCAATGAGCAGTTCTTC; CDR3aa: CASSIPWESNEQFF
abundance: once; v_gene: TRBV2; j_gene: TRBJ2-5; d_gene: .; CDR3nt: TGTGCCAGCAACCCGGGACGGGCCGGGGCCCAGTACTTC; CDR3aa: CASNPGRAGAQYF
abundance: .; v_gene: TRBV27; j_gene: TRBJ2-7; d_gene: TRBD2; CDR3nt: TGTGCCAGCAGTCCTCTAGCGGGAGGGCCCAACGAGCAGTACTTC; CDR3aa: CASSPLAGGPNEQYF
abundance: .; v_gene: TRBV27; j_gene: TRBJ2-2; d_gene: TRBD2; CDR3nt: TGTGCCAGCAGTTTTAGCGGGAGATTTACCGGGGAGCTGTTTTTT; CDR3aa: CASSFSGRFTGELFF
abundance: .; v_gene: TRBV2; j_gene: TRBJ2-7; d_gene: .; CDR3nt: TGTGCCAGCAGTGAAGGCAGGTCTACGGGCGAGCAGTACTTC; CDR3aa: CASSEGRSTGEQYF
abundance: .; v_gene: TRBV4-1; j_gene: TRBJ1-1; d_gene: .; CDR3nt: TGCGCCAGCAGCCCCGGTGGGAAGGGTGGGTACACTGAAGCTTTCTTT; CDR3aa: CASSPGGKGGYTEAFF
abundance: .; v_gene: TRBV18; j_gene: TRBJ2-7; d_gene: .; CDR3nt: TGTGCCAGCTCACCGCAGGGTATAGAGCAGTACTTC; CDR3aa: CASSPQGIEQYF